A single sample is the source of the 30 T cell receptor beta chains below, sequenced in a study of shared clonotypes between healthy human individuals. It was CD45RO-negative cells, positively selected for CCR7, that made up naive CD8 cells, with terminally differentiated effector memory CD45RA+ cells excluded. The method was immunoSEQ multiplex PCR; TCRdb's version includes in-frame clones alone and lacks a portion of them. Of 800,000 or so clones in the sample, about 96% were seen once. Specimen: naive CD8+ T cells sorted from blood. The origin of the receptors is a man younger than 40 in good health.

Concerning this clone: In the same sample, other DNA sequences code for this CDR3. The CDR3 spells CASSLGLAYEQYF. The CDR3 nucleotides are TGTGCCAGCAGTTTGGGACTAGCCTACGAGCAGTACTTC. V and J are TRBV27 and TRBJ2-7, with 8 bases fitting TRBD2. V dropped 3 bases and J dropped 2; count of bases not matched to a gene: 0. CDR3 size: 13 residues. Germline values: CDR1 MNHEY, CDR2 SMNVEV (reference sequence).

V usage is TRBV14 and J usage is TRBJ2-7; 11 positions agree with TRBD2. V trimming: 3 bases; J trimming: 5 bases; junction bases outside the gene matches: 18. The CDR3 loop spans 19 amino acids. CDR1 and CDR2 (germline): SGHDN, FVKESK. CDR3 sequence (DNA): TGTGCCAGCAGCCACTGGGCCCGAAAACTAGCGGGAGACTTCCACGAGCAGTACTTC. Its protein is CASSHWARKLAGDFHEQYF.

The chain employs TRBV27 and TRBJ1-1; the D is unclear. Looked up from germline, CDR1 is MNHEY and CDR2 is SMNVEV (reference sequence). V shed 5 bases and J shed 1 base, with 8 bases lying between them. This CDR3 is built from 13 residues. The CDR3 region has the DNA TGTGCCAGCAGTATCGCCCGGAACACTGAAGCTTTCTTT. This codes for CASSIARNTEAFF.

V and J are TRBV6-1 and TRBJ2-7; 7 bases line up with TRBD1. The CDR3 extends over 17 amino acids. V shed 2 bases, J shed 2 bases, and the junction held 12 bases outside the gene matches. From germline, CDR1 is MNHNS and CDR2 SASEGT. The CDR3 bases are TGTGCCAGCAGTGAAAGACAGGGTCCCCAGAGTCCCTACGAGCAGTACTTC. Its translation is CASSERQGPQSPYEQYF.

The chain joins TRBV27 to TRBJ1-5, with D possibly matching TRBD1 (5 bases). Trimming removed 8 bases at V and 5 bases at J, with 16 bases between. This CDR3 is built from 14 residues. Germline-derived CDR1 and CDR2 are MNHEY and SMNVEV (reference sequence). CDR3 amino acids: CASSQDPHHQPQHF. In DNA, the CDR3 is TGTGCCAGCTCACAGGACCCTCACCATCAGCCCCAGCATTTT.

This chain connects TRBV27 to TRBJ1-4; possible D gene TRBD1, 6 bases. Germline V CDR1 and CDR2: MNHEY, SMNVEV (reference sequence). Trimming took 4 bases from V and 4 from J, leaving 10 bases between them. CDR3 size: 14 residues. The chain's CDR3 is CASSSGQFNEKLFF. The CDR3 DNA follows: TGTGCCAGCAGTTCGGGACAATTTAATGAAAAACTGTTTTTT.

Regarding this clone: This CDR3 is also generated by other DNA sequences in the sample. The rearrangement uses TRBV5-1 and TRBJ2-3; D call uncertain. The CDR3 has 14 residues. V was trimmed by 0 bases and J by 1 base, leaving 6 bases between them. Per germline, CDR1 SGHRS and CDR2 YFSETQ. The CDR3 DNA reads TGCGCCAGCAGCTTGGCCGTAGGCACAGATACGCAGTATTTT. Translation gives CASSLAVGTDTQYF.

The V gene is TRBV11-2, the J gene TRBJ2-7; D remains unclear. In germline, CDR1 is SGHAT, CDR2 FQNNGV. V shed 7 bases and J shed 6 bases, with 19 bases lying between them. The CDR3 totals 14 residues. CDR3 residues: CASTAPFIAREQYF. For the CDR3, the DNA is TGTGCCAGCACCGCCCCTTTTATTGCCCGCGAGCAGTACTTC.

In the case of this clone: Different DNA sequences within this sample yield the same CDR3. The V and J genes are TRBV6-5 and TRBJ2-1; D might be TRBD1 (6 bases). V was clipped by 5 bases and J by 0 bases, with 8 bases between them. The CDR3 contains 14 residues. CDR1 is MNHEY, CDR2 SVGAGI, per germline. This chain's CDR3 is CASSRGSSYNEQFF. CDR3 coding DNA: TGTGCCAGCAGTAGGGGGTCCTCCTACAATGAGCAGTTCTTC.

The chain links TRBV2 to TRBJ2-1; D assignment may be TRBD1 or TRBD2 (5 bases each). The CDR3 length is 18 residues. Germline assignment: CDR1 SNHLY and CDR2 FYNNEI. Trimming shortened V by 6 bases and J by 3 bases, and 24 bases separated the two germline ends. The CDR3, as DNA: TGTGCCAGCAGCTTATGGGGACCCCATGTAATCGACTACAATGAGCAGTTCTTC. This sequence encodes CASSLWGPHVIDYNEQFF.

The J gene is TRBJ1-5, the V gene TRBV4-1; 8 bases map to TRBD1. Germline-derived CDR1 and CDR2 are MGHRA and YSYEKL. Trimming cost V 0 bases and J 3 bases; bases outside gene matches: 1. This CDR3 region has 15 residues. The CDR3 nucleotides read TGCGCCAGCAGCCAAGAGACAGGGGACAATCAGCCCCAGCATTTT. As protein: CASSQETGDNQPQHF.

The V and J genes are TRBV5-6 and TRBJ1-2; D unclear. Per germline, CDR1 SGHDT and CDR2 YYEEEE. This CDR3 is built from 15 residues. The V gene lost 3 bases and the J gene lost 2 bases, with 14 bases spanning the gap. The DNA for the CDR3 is TGTGCCAGCAGCTCGCCCCAGGATCCCAACTATGGCTACACCTTC. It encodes CASSSPQDPNYGYTF.

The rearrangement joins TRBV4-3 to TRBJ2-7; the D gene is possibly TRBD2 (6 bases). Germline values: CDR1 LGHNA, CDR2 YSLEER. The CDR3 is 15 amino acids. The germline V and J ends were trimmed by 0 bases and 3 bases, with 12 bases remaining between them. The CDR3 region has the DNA TGCGCCAGCAGCCAAGAGTGGGGAGGAGGCTACGAGCAGTACTTC. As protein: CASSQEWGGGYEQYF.

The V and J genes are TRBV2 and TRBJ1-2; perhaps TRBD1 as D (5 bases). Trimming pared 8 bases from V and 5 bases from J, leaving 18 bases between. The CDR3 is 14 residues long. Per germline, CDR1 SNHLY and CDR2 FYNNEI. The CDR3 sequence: CASYRDSPIYGYTF. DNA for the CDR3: TGTGCCAGCTACCGAGACAGTCCAATATATGGCTACACCTTC.

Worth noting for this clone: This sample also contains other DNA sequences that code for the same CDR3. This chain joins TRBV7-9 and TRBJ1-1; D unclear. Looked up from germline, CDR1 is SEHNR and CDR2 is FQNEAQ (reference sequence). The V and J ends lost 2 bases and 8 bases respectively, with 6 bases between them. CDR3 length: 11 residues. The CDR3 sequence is CASSLSGEAFF. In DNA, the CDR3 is TGTGCCAGCAGCTTATCCGGCGAAGCTTTCTTT.

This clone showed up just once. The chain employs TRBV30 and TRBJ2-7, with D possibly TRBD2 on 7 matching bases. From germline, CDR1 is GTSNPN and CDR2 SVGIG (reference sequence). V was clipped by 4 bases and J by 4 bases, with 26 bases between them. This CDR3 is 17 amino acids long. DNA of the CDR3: TGTGCCTGGACAGGGGTTATTGGCGGGAGTGTTCGGTACGAGCAGTACTTC. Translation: CAWTGVIGGSVRYEQYF.

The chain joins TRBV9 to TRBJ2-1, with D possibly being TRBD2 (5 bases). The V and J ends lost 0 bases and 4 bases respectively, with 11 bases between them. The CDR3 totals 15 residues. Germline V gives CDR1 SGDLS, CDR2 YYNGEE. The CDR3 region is CASSVVGGAYNEQFF. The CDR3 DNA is TGTGCCAGCAGCGTAGTCGGAGGAGCTTACAATGAGCAGTTCTTC.

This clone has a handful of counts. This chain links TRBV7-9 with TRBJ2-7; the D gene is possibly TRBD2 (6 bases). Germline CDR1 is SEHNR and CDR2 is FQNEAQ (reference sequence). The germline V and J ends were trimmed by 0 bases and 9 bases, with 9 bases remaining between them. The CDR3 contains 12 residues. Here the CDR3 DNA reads TGTGCCAGCAGCTTAGCGGGACTGCTGCAGTACTTC. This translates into CASSLAGLLQYF. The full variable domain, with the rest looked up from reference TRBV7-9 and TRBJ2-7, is DTGVSQNPRHKITKRGQNVTFRCDPISEHNRLYWYRQTLGQGPEFLTYFQNEAQLEKSRLLSDRFSAERPKGSFSTLEIQRTEQGDSAMYLCASSLAGLLQYFGPGTRLTVT.

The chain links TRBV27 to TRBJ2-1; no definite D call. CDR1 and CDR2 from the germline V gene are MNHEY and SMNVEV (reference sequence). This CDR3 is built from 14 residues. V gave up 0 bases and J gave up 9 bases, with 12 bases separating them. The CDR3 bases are TGTGCCAGCAGTTTATCCCCCCCCCGCATTGAGCAGTTCTTC. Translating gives CASSLSPPRIEQFF.

The CDR3: CARPVGPEQYF. DNA of the CDR3: TGTGCCAGACCCGTGGGGCCCGAGCAGTACTTC. The gene calls are TRBV27 and TRBJ2-7, with D possibly being TRBD1 (5 bases). This CDR3 contains 11 residues. With 9 bases removed from V and 6 bases from J, the gap between germline ends came to 12 bases. Per germline, CDR1 MNHEY and CDR2 SMNVEV (reference sequence).

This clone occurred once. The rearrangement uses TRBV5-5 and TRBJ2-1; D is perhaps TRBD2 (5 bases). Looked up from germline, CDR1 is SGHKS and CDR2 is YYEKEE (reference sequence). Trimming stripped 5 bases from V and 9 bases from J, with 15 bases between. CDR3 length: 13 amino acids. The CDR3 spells CASSFTFGGEQFF. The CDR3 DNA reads TGTGCCAGCAGTTTTACCTTCGGAGGTGAGCAGTTCTTC. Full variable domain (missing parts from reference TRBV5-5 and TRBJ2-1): DAGVTQSPTHLIKTRGQQVTLRCSPISGHKSVSWYQQVLGQGPQFIFQYYEKEERGRGNFPDRFSARQFPNYSSELNVNALLLGDSALYLCASSFTFGGEQFFGPGTRLTVL.

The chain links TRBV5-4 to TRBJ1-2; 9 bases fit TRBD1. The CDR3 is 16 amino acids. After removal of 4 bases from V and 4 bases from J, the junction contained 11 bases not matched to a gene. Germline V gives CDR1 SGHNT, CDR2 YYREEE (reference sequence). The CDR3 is CASSPTWTGAVYGYTF. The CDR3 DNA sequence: TGTGCCAGCAGCCCCACCTGGACAGGGGCCGTCTATGGCTACACCTTC. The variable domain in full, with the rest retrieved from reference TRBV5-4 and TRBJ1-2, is ETGVTQSPTHLIKTRGQQVTLRCSSQSGHNTVSWYQQALGQGPQFIFQYYREEENGRGNFPPRFSGLQFPNYSSELNVNALELDDSALYLCASSPTWTGAVYGYTFGSGTRLTVV.

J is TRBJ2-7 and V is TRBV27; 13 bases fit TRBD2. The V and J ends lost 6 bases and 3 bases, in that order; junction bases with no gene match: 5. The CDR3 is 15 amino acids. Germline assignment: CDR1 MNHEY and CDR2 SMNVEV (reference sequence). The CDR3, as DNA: TGTGCCAGCAGCCTGGGGACTAGCGGGAACTACGAGCAGTACTTC. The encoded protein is CASSLGTSGNYEQYF.

The CDR3: CASSLRAGDTYEQYF. For the CDR3, the DNA is TGTGCCAGCAGCCTCCGGGCCGGAGATACCTACGAGCAGTACTTC. V and J are TRBV27 and TRBJ2-7, with unresolved D. The CDR3 contains 15 residues. Trimming removed 6 bases from V and 2 bases from J, with 17 bases in between. Germline V gene sequence: CDR1 MNHEY, CDR2 SMNVEV (reference sequence).

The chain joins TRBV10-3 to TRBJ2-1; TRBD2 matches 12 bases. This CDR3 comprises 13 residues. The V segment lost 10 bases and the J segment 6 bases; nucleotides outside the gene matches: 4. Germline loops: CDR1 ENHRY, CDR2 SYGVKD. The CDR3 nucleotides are TGTGCCACCGGACTAGCGGGATTCAATGAGCAGTTCTTC. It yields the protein CATGLAGFNEQFF.

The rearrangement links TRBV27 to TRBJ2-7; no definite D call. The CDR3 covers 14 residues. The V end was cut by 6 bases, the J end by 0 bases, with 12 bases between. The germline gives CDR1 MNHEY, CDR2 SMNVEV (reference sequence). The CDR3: CASSQIGLSYEQYF. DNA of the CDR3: TGTGCCAGCAGCCAAATAGGGCTCTCCTACGAGCAGTACTTC.

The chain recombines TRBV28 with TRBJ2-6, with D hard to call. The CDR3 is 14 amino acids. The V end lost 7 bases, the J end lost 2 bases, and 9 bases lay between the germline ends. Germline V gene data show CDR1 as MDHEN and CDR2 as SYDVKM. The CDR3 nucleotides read TGTGCCAGCAAACCGAGAGCTGGGGCCAACGTCCTGACTTTC. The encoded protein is CASKPRAGANVLTF.

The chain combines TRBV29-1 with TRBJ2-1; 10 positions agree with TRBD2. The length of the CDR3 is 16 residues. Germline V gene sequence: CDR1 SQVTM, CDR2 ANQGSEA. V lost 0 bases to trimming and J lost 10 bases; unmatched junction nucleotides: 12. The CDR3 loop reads CSVEDPRSGRALEQFF. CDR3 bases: TGCAGCGTTGAAGATCCCAGGAGCGGGAGGGCTTTAGAGCAGTTCTTC.

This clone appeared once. The CDR3 reads CASSLSIGYTF. CDR3 in DNA: TGTGCCAGCAGTTTATCGATTGGCTACACCTTC. The chain carries TRBV27 and TRBJ1-2; D not resolved. V was clipped by 0 bases and J by 7 bases, with 3 bases between them. The CDR3 has 11 amino acids. Per germline, CDR1 MNHEY and CDR2 SMNVEV (reference sequence).

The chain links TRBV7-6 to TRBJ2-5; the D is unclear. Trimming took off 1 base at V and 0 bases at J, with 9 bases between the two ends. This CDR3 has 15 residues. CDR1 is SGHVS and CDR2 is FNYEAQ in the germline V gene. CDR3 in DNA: TGTGCCAGCAGCTTAGGAGGCGCGGACCAAGAGACCCAGTACTTC. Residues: CASSLGGADQETQYF.